This T cell receptor beta chain was retrieved from a study of early T cells in non-severe SARS-CoV-2 infection. Study-level information: Sequencing targeted bulk RNA from unsorted whole blood, leaving chains unpaired.

Individual cDNA molecules received unique molecular identifiers during library preparation. TCRdb reprocessed the 5' RACE reads via MiXCR and lists one record per CDR3 protein. Of tens of thousands of distinct CDR3 sequences in the sample, 10% to 15% were seen once. Deletions cut 6 bases from V and 5 bases from J, with 19 bases between. Per the germline V gene, CDR1 is MNHEY and CDR2 is SVGAGI. This CDR3 comprises 15 residues. Study-wide findings and caveats: Sequences matched to VDJdb favored anti-spike CD8 responses, while private and CD4 specificities were missed.

This clonotype has ten or more counts. The antigen is undetermined. The rearrangement links TRBV6-5 to TRBJ1-1; no firm D call. The TCR sequence derives from an adult who was a healthcare worker with PCR-confirmed SARS-CoV-2 infection or an uninfected control (not recorded which). Source material: whole blood. The CDR3 loop reads CASRPAEPARTEAFF. The CDR3 DNA sequence: TGTGCCAGCAGACCTGCAGAGCCCGCGCGGACTGAAGCTTTCTTT.